Below are 16 T cell receptor beta chains sequenced from a single sample in a study of blood T cell repertoires in COVID-19. Produced via immunoSEQ multiplex PCR; TCRdb's table is partial and in-frame only. The sample holds around 300,000 clones, around nine tenths seen once. Sequencing was performed on peripheral blood. The receptors shown here come from a man aged 45-65 years with active or convalescent COVID-19.

This clone turned up a few times. The J gene is TRBJ1-4, the V gene TRBV29-1; 7 bases align to TRBD1. Per the germline V gene, CDR1 is SQVTM and CDR2 is ANQGSEA. V lost 5 bases, J lost 3 bases, and 3 bases stayed unmatched. The CDR3 covers 13 residues. The CDR3, as DNA: TGCAGCGTTCAGGGGGGCCCTAATGAAAAACTGTTTTTT. Translated: CSVQGGPNEKLFF.

The chain has TRBV7-2 and TRBJ1-5, with TRBD1 matching over 8 bases. The V segment lost 5 bases and the J segment 2 bases; nucleotides outside the gene matches: 11. The CDR3 runs 17 residues. CDR1 SGHTA and CDR2 FQGNSA come from the germline V gene. In nucleotides, the CDR3 is TGTGCCAGCAGCCATCCCCCAGGGACAGGCGGCAATCAGCCCCAGCATTTT. It codes for CASSHPPGTGGNQPQHF.

The chain uses TRBV27 and TRBJ1-1; D remains unclear. V was pared by 6 bases and J by 1 base, with 9 bases between. The CDR3 contains 13 residues. CDR1 is MNHEY and CDR2 is SMNVEV in the germline V gene (reference sequence). The CDR3 spells CASRLFQNTEAFF. The CDR3 DNA follows: TGTGCCAGCAGACTTTTCCAGAACACTGAAGCTTTCTTT.

Notes on this clone: This sample also contains other DNA sequences that code for the same CDR3. The DNA of the CDR3 is TGTGCCAGCAGCCAAGATGGGGGGGAAAAACTGTTTTTT. The encoded protein is CASSQDGGEKLFF. V gene TRBV3-1 (or the pseudogene TRBV3-2) combines with J gene TRBJ1-4; TRBD1 is a possible D gene (5 bases). The germline V and J ends were trimmed by 0 bases and 8 bases, with 7 bases remaining between them. The CDR3 loop spans 13 amino acids. CDR1 is LGHDT, CDR2 YNNKEL, per germline (reference sequence).

This chain uses TRBV10-2 with TRBJ2-1; D is unclear. Trimming took 5 bases from V and 0 from J, leaving 5 bases between them. Germline V CDR1 and CDR2: WSHSY, SAAADI. The length of the CDR3 is 13 residues. CDR3 DNA: TGCGCCAGCAGTCGTAGCTCCTACAATGAGCAGTTCTTC. Translated: CASSRSSYNEQFF.

This chain links TRBV11-2 with TRBJ2-4; possibly TRBD2 for D (6 bases). From germline, CDR1 is SGHAT and CDR2 FQNNGV. The CDR3 spans 14 residues. The V gene lost 6 bases and the J gene lost 2 bases, with 11 bases spanning the gap. CDR3 DNA sequence: TGTGCCAGCAGGTCGACTAGTACCAAAAACATTCAGTACTTC. It specifies CASRSTSTKNIQYF.

CDR3 amino acids: CASSSPQGVNTEAFF. The CDR3 DNA is TGTGCCAGCAGCTCCCCGCAGGGGGTGAACACTGAAGCTTTCTTT. The V and J genes are TRBV7-6 and TRBJ1-1; 7 nucleotides align to TRBD1. V shed 4 bases and J 0 bases; nucleotides not matched to a gene: 5. The CDR3 spans 15 residues. CDR1 and CDR2 from the germline V gene are SGHVS and FNYEAQ.

This clone was picked up a small number of times. The chain employs TRBV5-1 and TRBJ1-1; the D is unclear. Germline V CDR1 and CDR2: SGHRS, YFSETQ. Between the trimmed V and J ends, which lost 0 bases and 4 bases, there was a span of 16 bases. The CDR3 has 16 residues. CDR3 sequence (DNA): TGCGCCAGCAGCTTGGCCGGGGTGGCAAGCCTCACTGAAGCTTTCTTT. Translation: CASSLAGVASLTEAFF.

The V call is TRBV9, the J call TRBJ2-3; 11 bases line up with TRBD2. The trim removed 3 bases at V and 1 base at J, leaving 4 bases unmatched. There are 16 residues in the CDR3. Germline V gene lookup returns CDR1 SGDLS and CDR2 YYNGEE. The CDR3 nucleotides read TGTGCCAGCAGCGCAGGGGGACTAGCGGGCACAGATACGCAGTATTTT. Protein product: CASSAGGLAGTDTQYF.

Note on this clone: This specimen includes other DNA sequences encoding the same CDR3. The V and J genes are TRBV3-1 (or the pseudogene TRBV3-2) and TRBJ2-1; TRBD2 agrees at 7 bases. There are 15 residues in the CDR3. Germline CDR1 and CDR2: LGHDT and YNNKEL (reference sequence). Trimming removed 1 base from V and 1 base from J; junction bases left unmatched: 1. The CDR3 DNA sequence: TGTGCCAGCAGCCAAGCGGGGGGTTCCTACAATGAGCAGTTCTTC. The encoded protein is CASSQAGGSYNEQFF.

The chain has TRBV19 and TRBJ1-4, with 8 nucleotides matching TRBD1. Germline lookup yields CDR1 LNHDA and CDR2 SQIVND (reference sequence). J gave up 5 bases and V 10 bases, and 6 bases lay outside the gene matches. The CDR3 runs 13 residues. CDR3 bases: TGTGCCACCGTGGACAGGGCAAATGAAAAACTGTTTTTT. It specifies CATVDRANEKLFF. Full variable domain (remainder filled in from reference TRBV19 and TRBJ1-4): DGGITQSPKYLFRKEGQNVTLSCEQNLNHDAMYWYRQDPGQGLRLIYYSQIVNDFQKGDIAEGYSVSREKKESFPLTVTSAQKNPTAFYLCATVDRANEKLFFGSGTQLSVL.

The chain links TRBV7-3 to TRBJ1-1, with a tentative D call TRBD1 (5 bases). V lost 5 bases and J 2 bases, leaving 12 bases between the germline ends. This CDR3 is built from 14 residues. Germline lookup yields CDR1 SGHTA and CDR2 FQGTGA. CDR3 DNA sequence: TGTGCCAGCAGCCCCGTGGGGGGAAACACTGAAGCTTTCTTT. This gives the protein CASSPVGGNTEAFF.

The V and J genes are TRBV29-1 and TRBJ1-2; TRBD1 matches at 9 bases. This CDR3 is built from 11 residues. The germline CDR1 and CDR2 sequences are SQVTM and ANQGSEA. The V and J ends lost 4 bases and 8 bases, in that order; junction bases with no gene match: 2. The CDR3 here is CSVGTGVGYTF. CDR3 DNA sequence: TGCAGCGTTGGGACAGGGGTAGGCTACACCTTC.

The chain couples TRBV5-4 to TRBJ1-1; D might be TRBD1 (6 bases). The CDR3 is 15 amino acids. Trimming took 3 bases from V and 0 from J, leaving 12 bases between them. Germline V lookup: CDR1 SGHNT, CDR2 YYREEE (reference sequence). The CDR3 DNA follows: TGTGCCAGCAGCTCCAGGGGACGGGTGAACACTGAAGCTTTCTTT. Protein sequence: CASSSRGRVNTEAFF.

This chain uses TRBV5-1 with TRBJ1-3; no firm D call. Germline-derived CDR1 and CDR2 are SGHRS and YFSETQ. CDR3 length: 17 residues. V shed 1 base and J shed 2 bases, with 16 bases lying between them. The DNA for the CDR3 is TGCGCCAGCAGCTTGTTACCGGGGTTTCAGACTGGAAACACCATATATTTT. The encoded protein is CASSLLPGFQTGNTIYF.

The chain employs TRBV28 and TRBJ1-1; 10 positions match TRBD1. Germline CDR1 is MDHEN and CDR2 is SYDVKM. There are 15 residues in the CDR3. V trimming: 6 bases; J trimming: 2 bases; junction bases outside the gene matches: 6. In DNA, the CDR3 is TGTGCCAGCAGATCCGGGACAGGGGCCAACACTGAAGCTTTCTTT. Its translation: CASRSGTGANTEAFF.